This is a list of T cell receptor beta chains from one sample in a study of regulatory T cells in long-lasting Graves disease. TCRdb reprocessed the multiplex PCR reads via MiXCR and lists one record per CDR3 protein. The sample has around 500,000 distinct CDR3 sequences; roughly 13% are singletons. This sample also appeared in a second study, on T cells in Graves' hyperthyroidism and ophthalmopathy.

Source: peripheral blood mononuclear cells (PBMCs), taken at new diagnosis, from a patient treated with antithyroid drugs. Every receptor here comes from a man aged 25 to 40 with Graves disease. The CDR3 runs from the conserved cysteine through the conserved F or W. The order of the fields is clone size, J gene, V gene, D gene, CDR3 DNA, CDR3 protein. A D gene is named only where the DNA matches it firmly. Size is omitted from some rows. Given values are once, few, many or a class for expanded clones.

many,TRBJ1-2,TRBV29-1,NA,TGCAGCGTTGAAGAGAGATACTATGGCTACACCTTC,CSVEERYYGYTF
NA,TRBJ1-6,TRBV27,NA,TGTGCCAGCAGTTTACCGGGGAAGGGCTCACCCCTCCACTTT,CASSLPGKGSPLHF
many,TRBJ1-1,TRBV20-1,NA,TGCAGTGCTAGAGAGTCGAGGCAGGGCGGTGAAGCTTTCTTT,CSARESRQGGEAFF
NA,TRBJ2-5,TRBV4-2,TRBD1,TGTGCCAGCAGCCAAGGACAGGGGGGACAAGAGACCCAGTACTTC,CASSQGQGGQETQYF
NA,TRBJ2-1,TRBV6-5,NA,TGTGCCAGCAGTTACTCCTTGGGGAGCTCCTACAATGAGCAGTTCTTC,CASSYSLGSSYNEQFF
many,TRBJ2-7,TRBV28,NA,TGTGCCAGCAGCCCCGCCCAGACCTACGAGCAGTACTTC,CASSPAQTYEQYF
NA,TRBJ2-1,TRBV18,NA,TGTGCCAGCTCATCCCCGGATAGATCCTACGATGAGCAGTTCTTC,CASSSPDRSYDEQFF
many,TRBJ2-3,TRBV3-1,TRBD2,TGTGCCAGCAGTATCGGGAGGAGCGTCCTGACAGATACGCAGTATTTT,CASSIGRSVLTDTQYF
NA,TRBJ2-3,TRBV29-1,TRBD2,TGCAGCGTTGAACTAACCAACCTAGCGGGAGGCCCAGATACGCAGTATTTT,CSVELTNLAGGPDTQYF
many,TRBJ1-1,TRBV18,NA,TGTGCCAGCTCTCCTGACAGTTGGGGTACTGAAGCTTTCTTT,CASSPDSWGTEAFF
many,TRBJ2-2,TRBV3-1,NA,TGTGCCAGCAGCCAAGGAGTTGGCAGCACCGGGGAGCTGTTTTTT,CASSQGVGSTGELFF
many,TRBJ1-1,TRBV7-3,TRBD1,TGTGCCAGCAGCGGGTGGACAGGTCTCGGCACTGAAGCTTTCTTT,CASSGWTGLGTEAFF
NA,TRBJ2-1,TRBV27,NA,TGTGCCAGCAGTTTATCGTTGGACTATCAGCAGTTCTTC,CASSLSLDYQQFF
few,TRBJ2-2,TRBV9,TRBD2,TGTGCCAGCAGCCTGAGACTAGCTCAGAACACCGGGGAGCTGTTTTTT,CASSLRLAQNTGELFF
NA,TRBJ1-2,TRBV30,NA,TGTGCCTGGAGGGCAGGGTTGGCCTACACCTTC,CAWRAGLAYTF
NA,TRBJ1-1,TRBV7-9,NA,TGTGCCAGCAGCTTAGGCCGGCCCCTCCTGGACAGTCCGGGGGACACTGAAGCTTTCTTT,CASSLGRPLLDSPGDTEAFF
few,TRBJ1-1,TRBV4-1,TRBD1,TGCGCCAGCAGCCAAGGGGGACAGGTCACTGAAGCTTTCTTT,CASSQGGQVTEAFF
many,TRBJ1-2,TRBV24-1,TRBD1,TGTGCCACCAGTGATGGGACAGTCTATGGCTACACCTTC,CATSDGTVYGYTF
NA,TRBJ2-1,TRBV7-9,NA,TGTGCCAGCAGCTTTTCACCCTCGGTAGTGGGTGAGCAGTTCTTC,CASSFSPSVVGEQFF
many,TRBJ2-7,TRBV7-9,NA,TGTGCCAGCAGCAAACGGTCCCCGAGGCAGTCCGAGCAGTACTTC,CASSKRSPRQSEQYF
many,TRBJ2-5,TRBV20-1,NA,TGCAGTGCAAAGAAAGAGACCCAGTACTTC,CSAKKETQYF
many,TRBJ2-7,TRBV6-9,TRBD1,TGTGCCAGCAGTTACACGGGACAGGGGGCCTACGAGCAGTACTTC,CASSYTGQGAYEQYF
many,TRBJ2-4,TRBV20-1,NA,TGCAGTGCTAGAACGGGGACATTGAAAAACATTCAGTACTTC,CSARTGTLKNIQYF
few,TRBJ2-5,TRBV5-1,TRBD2,TGCGCCAGCAGCTGGTCCGGGACTAGCGGGAGACAAGGGACCCAGTACTTC,CASSWSGTSGRQGTQYF
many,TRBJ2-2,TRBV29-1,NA,TGCAGCGTTGAAGACGCGGCCGGGGAGCTGTTTTTT,CSVEDAAGELFF
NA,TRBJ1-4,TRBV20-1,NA,TGCAGTGCTAGAGGAACGGAAAAAGAAAAACTGTTTTTT,CSARGTEKEKLFF
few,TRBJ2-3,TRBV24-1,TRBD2,TGTGCCGCTGCTAGCGGAGCAACGGATACGCAGTATTTT,CAAASGATDTQYF
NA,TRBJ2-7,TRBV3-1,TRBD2,TGTGCCAGCAGCCAAGCTATAGCGGGAGCCAGCTCCTACGAGCAGTACTTC,CASSQAIAGASSYEQYF
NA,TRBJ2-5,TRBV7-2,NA,TGTGCCAGCAGCCCACGGAGGGGCGGAAGCCGGGAGACCCAGTACTTC,CASSPRRGGSRETQYF
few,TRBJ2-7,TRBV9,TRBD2,TGTGCCAGCAGCGTAGCTAGCGGGGATTCCTACGAGCAGTACTTC,CASSVASGDSYEQYF
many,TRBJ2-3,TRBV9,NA,TGTGCCAGCAGCGTTGGGGGTATCGCAGATACGCAGTATTTT,CASSVGGIADTQYF
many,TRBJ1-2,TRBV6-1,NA,TGTGCCAGCAAGCTGTCCTATGCGGGCCTGGAGGAAACCTTC,CASKLSYAGLEETF
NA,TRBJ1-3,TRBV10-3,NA,TGTGCCATCAGTGAATCGGGAGGAACTGGAAACACCATATATTTT,CAISESGGTGNTIYF
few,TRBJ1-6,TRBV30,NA,TGTGCCTGGAGCGAGGGGAATAGGTCACCCCTCCACTTT,CAWSEGNRSPLHF
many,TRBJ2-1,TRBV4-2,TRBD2,TGTGCCAGCAGCCTGGATACTAGCGGGGGCAATGAGCAGTTCTTC,CASSLDTSGGNEQFF
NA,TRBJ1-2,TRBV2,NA,TGTGCCAGCAGAGAGGGGGGGGATTATGGCTACACCTTC,CASREGGDYGYTF
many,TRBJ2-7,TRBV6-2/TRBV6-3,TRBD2,TGTGCCAGCAGAGAAGCGGGAGTTAGGACCTACGAGCAGTACTTC,CASREAGVRTYEQYF
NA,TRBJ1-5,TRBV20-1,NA,TGCAGTGCTAGGTACCGTCAGGGGTCTAGCAATCAGCCCCAGCATTTT,CSARYRQGSSNQPQHF
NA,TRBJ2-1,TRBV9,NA,TGTGCCAGCAGCGTACAGGATGGGGAGCAGTTCTTC,CASSVQDGEQFF
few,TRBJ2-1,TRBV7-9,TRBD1,TGTGCCAGCAGCCTTACCGGGACAGCGGCCTACAATGAGCAGTTCTTC,CASSLTGTAAYNEQFF
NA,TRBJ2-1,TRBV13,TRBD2,TGTGCCAGCAGCTTCCTGAGCGGGACCGACTACAATGAGCAGTTCTTC,CASSFLSGTDYNEQFF
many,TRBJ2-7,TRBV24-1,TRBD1,TGTGCCACCAGTGATCGGGACAGGGGGGACGAGCAGTACTTC,CATSDRDRGDEQYF
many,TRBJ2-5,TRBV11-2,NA,TGTGCCAGCAGACACGGTTTGCAAGAGACCCAGTACTTC,CASRHGLQETQYF
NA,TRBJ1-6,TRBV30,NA,TGTGCCTGGAGTGTACAATTGGACTCCGGGATAATAAAGTCACCCCTCCACTTT,CAWSVQLDSGIIKSPLHF
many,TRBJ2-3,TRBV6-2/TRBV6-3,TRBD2,TGTGCCAGCAGTTACGGTAGCGGGAGAACCTCTACGCAGTATTTT,CASSYGSGRTSTQYF
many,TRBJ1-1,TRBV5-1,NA,TGCGCCAGCAGCGCAGAACTACAGAGGAACACTGAAGCTTTCTTT,CASSAELQRNTEAFF
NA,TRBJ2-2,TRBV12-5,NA,TGTGCTAGTGAGGGGGGTACCGGGACAAGGAACACCGGGGAGCTGTTTTTT,CASEGGTGTRNTGELFF
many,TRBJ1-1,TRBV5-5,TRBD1,TGTGCCAGCACCTTACAGGGGGTGAACACTGAAGCTTTCTTT,CASTLQGVNTEAFF
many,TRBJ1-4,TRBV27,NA,TGTGCCAGCAGTATATTGGGCGGGAACCCCACAACTAATGAAAAACTGTTTTTT,CASSILGGNPTTNEKLFF
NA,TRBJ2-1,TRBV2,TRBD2,TGTGCCAGCTCCCCAGAGACTAGCGGGCTCAATGAGCAGTTCTTC,CASSPETSGLNEQFF
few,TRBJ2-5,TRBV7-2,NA,TGTGCCAGCAGCCGCGACTACATCGGGCGGGAGACCCAGTACTTC,CASSRDYIGRETQYF
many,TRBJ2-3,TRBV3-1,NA,TGTGCCAGCAGCCAACCGGCAGGGCGCACAGATACGCAGTATTTT,CASSQPAGRTDTQYF
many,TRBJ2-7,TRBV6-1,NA,TGTGCCAGCAAAAAGGCGGCAGGGGACTCCTACGAGCAGTACTTC,CASKKAAGDSYEQYF
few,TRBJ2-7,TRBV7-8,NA,TGTGCCAGCAGCTTAGTTGGAGTACCCACCCACGAGCAGTACTTC,CASSLVGVPTHEQYF